This TCR beta chain was identified in a study of blood T cell repertoires in COVID-19 (dated by TCRdb to the early 2020s). About the study as a whole: Collaborator samples came from the United States, Italy and Spain and covered acute and convalescent phases of COVID-19. The prospective study material was composed of cDNA or gDNA derived from T cells, B-cell-depleted T cells, or PBMCs. The dataset comprised deeply sampled blood TCRbeta repertoires from subjects exposed to, actively infected with, or recovered from COVID-19. A freely available public database, intended as a resource for researchers studying the immune response to SARS-CoV-2, is where the repertoires were released. Samples were obtained from the ongoing ImmuneRACE study (first 160 participants) and from 1,000 to 1,500 subjects provided by 6 global collaborators. A de-identified subject ID, COVID-19 status, age in years and sex were almost always included in the sample metadata. Where available, HLA class I and class II types were obtained from metadata supplied by the sample provider rather than from assay-based typing. What the work shows at the level of the full study, not this receptor alone: The amount of clinical and demographic metadata varied by source and participant and was provided uncurated.

In Seattle, one collaborating source enrolled patients while the infection was active and tracked those patients longitudinally over the course of disease. Collaborating institutions collected whole blood in K2EDTA tubes following their own protocols. For TCRbeta analysis, collaborators shipped samples as frozen whole blood, isolated PBMCs, or DNA extracted from either of those sample types. In this sample, this clone turned up a few times. Its binding antigen is unknown. Base qualities are missing; no much larger clone stands one base away. Sequences MNHEY (CDR1) and SVGEGT (CDR2) are obtained from the germline V gene. Trimming accounts for 5 bases at V and 2 bases at J, while the number of junction bases matched to no gene is 10. There are 17 amino acids in the CDR3, from cysteine to phenylalanine inclusive. Just CDR3 DNA is preserved here, 51 bases in frame from base 1. The immunoSEQ Assay, a bias-controlled multiplex PCR, was used to amplify TCRbeta CDR3 regions from genomic DNA. For the original study's pipeline: The number of nucleated cells in each sample was estimated from the amplification of reference gene primers within the assay. Sequence reads were collapsed and filtered to measure the absolute abundance of every unique TCRbeta CDR3 rearrangement. Productive Simpson clonality was computed per sample as the square root of Simpson's diversity index over productive rearrangements. TCRdb carries this immuneACCESS record with in-frame sequences only. Its versions omit some clonotypes, under half of them owing to an unresolved V gene in the studies checked, with the rest unexplained. That table is the source of V, J and clone size, and D and trimming were worked out from the DNA. The sample table records about 170,000 clones; approximately 91% of these occur just once. Approximately 5% of the sample lies in the top ten.

The clonotype was recovered from a man aged 18 to 30 with COVID-19, enrolled during active disease. What was sequenced was peripheral blood. The chain joins TRBV6-2 or TRBV6-3 to TRBJ1-5; 9 bases in between match TRBD1. The nucleotides read TGTGCCAGCAGTCCGGACAGGGGAGGGGGGGGCAATCAGCCCCAGCATTTT. Its protein product is CASSPDRGGGGNQPQHF.